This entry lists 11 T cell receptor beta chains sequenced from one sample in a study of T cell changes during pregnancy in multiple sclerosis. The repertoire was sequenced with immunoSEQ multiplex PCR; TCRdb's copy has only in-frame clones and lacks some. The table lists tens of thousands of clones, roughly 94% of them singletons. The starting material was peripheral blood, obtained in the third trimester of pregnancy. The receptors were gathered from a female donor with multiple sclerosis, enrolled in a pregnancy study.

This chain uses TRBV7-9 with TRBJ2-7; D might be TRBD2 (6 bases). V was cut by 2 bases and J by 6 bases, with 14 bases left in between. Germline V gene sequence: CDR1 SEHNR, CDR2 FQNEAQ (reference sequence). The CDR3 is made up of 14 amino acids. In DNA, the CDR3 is TGTGCCAGCAGCTTAAACCGGGAGTCGGGCGAGCAGTACTTC. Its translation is CASSLNRESGEQYF.

DNA of the CDR3: TGTGCCAGCAGCTTAGCGCCTGGACAGTCCATGAACACTGAAGCTTTCTTT. Protein product: CASSLAPGQSMNTEAFF. This rearrangement joins TRBV7-9 to TRBJ1-1; a weak D match, TRBD1 (6 bases). CDR3 length: 17 residues. Germline lookup yields CDR1 SEHNR and CDR2 FQNEAQ (reference sequence). Trimming removed 0 bases from V and 0 bases from J, with 14 bases in between.

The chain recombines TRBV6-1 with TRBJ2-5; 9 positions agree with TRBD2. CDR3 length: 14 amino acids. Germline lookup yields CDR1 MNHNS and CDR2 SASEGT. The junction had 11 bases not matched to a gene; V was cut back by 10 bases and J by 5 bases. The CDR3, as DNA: TGTGCCACTTCGGCGGGGGGGCAGGGTGAGACCCAGTACTTC. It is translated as CATSAGGQGETQYF.

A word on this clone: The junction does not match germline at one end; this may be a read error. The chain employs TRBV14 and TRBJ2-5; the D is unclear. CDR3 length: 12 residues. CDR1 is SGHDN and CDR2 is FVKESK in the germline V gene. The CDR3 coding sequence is TGTGCCAGCAGCCAAGATAGTGAATTCCTGAACTTC. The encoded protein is CASSQDSEFLNF.

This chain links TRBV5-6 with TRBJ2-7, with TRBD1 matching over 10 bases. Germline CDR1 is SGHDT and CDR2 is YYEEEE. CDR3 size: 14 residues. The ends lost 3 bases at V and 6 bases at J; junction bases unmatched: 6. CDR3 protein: CASSYTGTGAEQYF. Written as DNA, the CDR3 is TGTGCCAGCAGCTACACCGGGACAGGGGCCGAGCAGTACTTC. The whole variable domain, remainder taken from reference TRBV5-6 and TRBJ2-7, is DAGVTQSPTHLIKTRGQQVTLRCSPKSGHDTVSWYQQALGQGPQFIFQYYEEEERQRGNFPDRFSGHQFPNYSSELNVNALLLGDSALYLCASSYTGTGAEQYFGPGTRLTVT.

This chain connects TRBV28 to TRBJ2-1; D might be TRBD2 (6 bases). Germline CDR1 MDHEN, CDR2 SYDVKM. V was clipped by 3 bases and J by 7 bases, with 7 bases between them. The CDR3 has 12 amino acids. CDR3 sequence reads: CASSLGGNEQFF. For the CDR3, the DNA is TGTGCCAGCAGTTTGGGAGGTAATGAGCAGTTCTTC.

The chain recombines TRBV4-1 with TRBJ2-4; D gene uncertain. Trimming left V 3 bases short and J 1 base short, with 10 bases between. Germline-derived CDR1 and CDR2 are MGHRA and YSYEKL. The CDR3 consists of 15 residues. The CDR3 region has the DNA TGCGCCAGCAGCCATGACTCCCGGGCCAAAAACATTCAGTACTTC. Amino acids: CASSHDSRAKNIQYF.

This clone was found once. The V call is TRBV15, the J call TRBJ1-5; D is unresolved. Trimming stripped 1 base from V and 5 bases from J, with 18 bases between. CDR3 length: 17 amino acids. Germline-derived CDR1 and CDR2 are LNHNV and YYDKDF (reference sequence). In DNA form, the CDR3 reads TGTGCCACCAGCAGAGGAGGGCGGTTGAGTGGGGATCAGCCCCAGCATTTT. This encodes CATSRGGRLSGDQPQHF.

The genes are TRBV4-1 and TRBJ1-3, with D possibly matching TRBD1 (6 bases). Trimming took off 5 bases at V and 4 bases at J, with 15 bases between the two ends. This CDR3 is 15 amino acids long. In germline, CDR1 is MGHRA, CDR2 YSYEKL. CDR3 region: CASSTLGGLGNTIYF. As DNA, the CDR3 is TGCGCCAGCAGCACCTTGGGGGGGCTAGGAAACACCATATATTTT.

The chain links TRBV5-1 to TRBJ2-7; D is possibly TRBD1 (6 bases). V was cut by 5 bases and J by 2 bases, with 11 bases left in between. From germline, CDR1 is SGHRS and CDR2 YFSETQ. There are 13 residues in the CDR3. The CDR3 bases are TGCGCCAGCAGGGCAGGGGAGCCCTACGAGCAGTACTTC. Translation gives CASRAGEPYEQYF.

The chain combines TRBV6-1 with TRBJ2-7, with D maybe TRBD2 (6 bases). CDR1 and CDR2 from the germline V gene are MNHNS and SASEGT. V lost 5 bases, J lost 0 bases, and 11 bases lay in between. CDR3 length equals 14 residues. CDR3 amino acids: CASSWGVSSYEQYF. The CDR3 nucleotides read TGTGCCAGCAGTTGGGGGGTTAGCTCCTACGAGCAGTACTTC.